This is a list of T cell receptor beta chains from one sample in a study of T cell repertoires in cytomegalovirus infection. TCRdb called the reads again in MiXCR, with one record for every CDR3 protein. Counted here are 300,000 to 450,000 distinct CDR3 sequences, around 18% occurring once; the ten biggest clones make up approximately 8%. Sequencing used PBMCs. The receptors here all came from a human donor in good health (CMV status not recorded). Some clones in this sample may be carry-over from other donors' samples. CDR3s include the opening cysteine and the closing phenylalanine or tryptophan.

j_call v_call cdr3_aa
TRBJ1-3 TRBV2 CATQPGTAHSGNTIYF
TRBJ2-7 TRBV18 CASSPLRDTVGEQYF
TRBJ2-2 TRBV4-3 CASRREAQPGELFF
TRBJ1-1 TRBV3-1 CASSHLDRGGEAFF
TRBJ1-2 TRBV6-2/TRBV6-3 CASTLERWGYTF
TRBJ1-1 TRBV29-1 CSVATGRGTEAFF
TRBJ2-2 TRBV6-1 CASTPPGRVGELFF
TRBJ2-3 TRBV7-2 CASSSLTSGSEQYF
TRBJ1-5 TRBV4-1 CASSQTRASGANQPQHF
TRBJ1-4 TRBV7-6 CASSPDRGNEKLFF
TRBJ1-5 TRBV4-1 CASSQWDGNQPQHF
TRBJ2-7 TRBV10-3 CAISERRGPYEQYF
TRBJ2-5 TRBV5-1 CASSLEETQHF
TRBJ1-5 TRBV7-2 CASSERANQPQHF
TRBJ2-5 TRBV7-9 CASGQGYDQETQYF
TRBJ2-5 TRBV7-2 CASSPRPGSETQYF
TRBJ2-3 TRBV6-1 CASRQNRLADTQYF
TRBJ1-6 TRBV12-3/TRBV12-4 CASTSWGRNNSPLHF
TRBJ2-7 TRBV12-3/TRBV12-4 CASSLIRGEQYF
TRBJ2-6 TRBV3-1 CASSQRDAGANVLTF
TRBJ2-2 TRBV29-1 CSVEVGVTGELFF
TRBJ2-5 TRBV11-3 CASSPGGGVKTQYF
TRBJ1-1 TRBV6-2/TRBV6-3 CASTWGENTEAFF
TRBJ2-7 TRBV30 CAWSGLGAYEQYF